The 15 T cell receptor beta chains reported below all come from one sample, sequenced in a study of CD8 T cells in ankylosing spondylitis. TCRdb passed the 5' RACE reads through MiXCR, listing each CDR3 protein once. The table shows 250,000 or so distinct CDR3 sequences, with more than 9% occurring only once. Sequenced: blood, either unsorted or a sorted T cell fraction (not recorded which). The origin of the receptors is a male donor with ankylosing spondylitis or in good health (not recorded which).

There are many counts of this clonotype. This rearrangement joins TRBV12-3 or TRBV12-4 to TRBJ1-3; D not certain. V was trimmed by 7 bases and J by 5 bases, leaving 6 bases between them. The CDR3 covers 11 residues. DNA for the CDR3: TGTGCCAGCACCACAAGAAACACCATATATTTT. Translated, it gives CASTTRNTIYF.

This clonotype was recorded many times. This chain links TRBV12-3 or TRBV12-4 with TRBJ1-5, with D perhaps matching TRBD1 (5 bases). The CDR3 consists of 12 residues. Trimming took off 6 bases at V and 3 bases at J, with 6 bases between the two ends. For the CDR3, the DNA is TGTGCCAGCAGCAGGGACAATCAGCCCCAGCATTTT. It specifies CASSRDNQPQHF.

This clonotype occurred a few times. The chain recombines TRBV5-1 with TRBJ2-3; the match to TRBD1 covers 8 bases. The CDR3 consists of 17 residues. Trimming at V came to 0 bases and at J to 0 bases, leaving 6 bases not matched to a gene. Germline V gene data show CDR1 as SGHRS and CDR2 as YFSETQ. The DNA of the CDR3 is TGCGCCAGCAGCTTGGCGGGGACAGGATCTAGCACAGATACGCAGTATTTT. Protein sequence: CASSLAGTGSSTDTQYF.

Concerning this clonotype itself: This clone may be a read error of a much larger clone one base away. The V call is TRBV6-1, the J call TRBJ1-4; D is perhaps TRBD1 (5 bases). The CDR3 is 13 amino acids. The germline gives CDR1 MNHNS, CDR2 SASEGT. The CDR3 sequence: CASSAIGGEKLLF. CDR3 nucleotides: TGTGCCAGCAGCGCGATCGGGGGGGAAAAACTGCTTTTT.

This clonotype was observed many times. The gene calls are TRBV20-1 and TRBJ2-3; possibly TRBD2 for D (5 bases). V shed 7 bases and J shed 0 bases, with 14 bases lying between them. Per germline, CDR1 DFQATT and CDR2 SNEGSKA (reference sequence). This CDR3 has 14 amino acids. CDR3 residues: CSERTVSSTDTQYF. CDR3 coding DNA: TGCAGTGAGCGGACGGTATCTAGCACAGATACGCAGTATTTT.

The gene calls are TRBV5-1 and TRBJ2-3; 14 bases fit TRBD2. The V segment lost 4 bases and the J segment 2 bases; nucleotides outside the gene matches: 6. Germline V gene sequence: CDR1 SGHRS, CDR2 YFSETQ. CDR3 length equals 17 residues. The CDR3 bases are TGCGCCAGCAGCAGAGGACTAGCGGGAGGATTCACAGATACGCAGTATTTT. Translating gives CASSRGLAGGFTDTQYF.

The sample holds many counts of this clonotype. This chain joins TRBV27 and TRBJ1-1; D may be TRBD1 (5 bases). Germline V gene sequence: CDR1 MNHEY, CDR2 SMNVEV (reference sequence). CDR3 size: 13 residues. Trimming stripped 8 bases from V and 3 bases from J, with 13 bases between. CDR3 nucleotide sequence: TGTGCCAGCGGGGCAAAGGGCTACACTGAAGCTTTCTTT. Translation gives CASGAKGYTEAFF.

There are many counts of this clonotype. The chain carries TRBV7-2 and TRBJ2-3, with D hard to call. The V and J ends lost 0 bases and 9 bases respectively, with 7 bases between them. The CDR3 has 12 amino acids. Germline V gene data show CDR1 as SGHTA and CDR2 as FQGNSA. This CDR3 is CASSLAFGTQYF. CDR3 coding DNA: TGTGCCAGCAGCTTAGCGTTTGGGACGCAGTATTTT. The full variable domain, in which reference TRBV7-2 and TRBJ2-3 provide the parts outside the CDR3, is GAGVSQSPSNKVTEKGKDVELRCDPISGHTALYWYRQSLGQGLEFLIYFQGNSAPDKSGLPSDRFSAERTGGSVSTLTIQRTQQEDSAVYLCASSLAFGTQYFGPGTRLTVL.

CDR3 nucleotide sequence: TGTGCCAGCAGCTTCCAGGGGGGCAGTGGGACTGAAGCTTTCTTT. It specifies CASSFQGGSGTEAFF. This sequence joins TRBV7-2 and TRBJ1-1; TRBD1 matches 7 bases. Germline CDR1 SGHTA, CDR2 FQGNSA. The V and J ends lost 3 bases and 5 bases, in that order; junction bases with no gene match: 9. CDR3 length: 15 amino acids.

This clonotype was seen at least ten times. V is TRBV29-1 and J is TRBJ2-1; 11 bases match TRBD1. Germline lookup yields CDR1 SQVTM and CDR2 ANQGSEA. The junction had 2 bases not matched to a gene; V was cut back by 6 bases and J by 7 bases. This CDR3 contains 12 residues. CDR3 nucleotides: TGCAGCGTGGGGACAGGGGGAAATGAGCAGTTCTTC. Translation: CSVGTGGNEQFF.

This clonotype has at least ten counts. CDR3 protein: CASSFRGEITDTQYF. As DNA, the CDR3 is TGCGCCAGCAGCTTTCGCGGGGAGATCACAGATACGCAGTATTTT. The rearrangement links TRBV5-1 to TRBJ2-3; tentative D call: TRBD2 (6 bases). Trimming took 2 bases from V and 2 from J, leaving 12 bases between them. The CDR3 length is 15 residues. Germline CDR1 and CDR2: SGHRS and YFSETQ.

This clonotype was counted a few times. The rearrangement joins TRBV20-1 to TRBJ1-6, with TRBD1 identical over 8 bases. Germline values: CDR1 DFQATT, CDR2 SNEGSKA (reference sequence). V lost 3 bases, J lost 10 bases, and 11 bases stayed unmatched. This CDR3 is built from 15 residues. The CDR3 region is CSASPRGTGGSPLHF. For the CDR3, the DNA is TGCAGTGCTAGCCCCCGGGGGACAGGCGGATCACCCCTCCACTTT.

This chain connects TRBV5-6 to TRBJ1-1, with 9 bases identical to TRBD1. This CDR3 contains 15 residues. Losses at the gene ends were 3 bases for V and 3 bases for J; bases not matched to a gene: 6. Germline CDR1 is SGHDT and CDR2 is YYEEEE. CDR3 in DNA: TGTGCCAGCAGCTCCCTGGGACAGGGAGACACTGAAGCTTTCTTT. It yields the protein CASSSLGQGDTEAFF.

This clonotype was observed a handful of times. This chain joins TRBV11-2 and TRBJ2-7, with D possibly TRBD1 on 6 matching bases. Trimming stripped 5 bases from V and 3 bases from J, with 20 bases between. CDR1 SGHAT and CDR2 FQNNGV come from the germline V gene. This CDR3 has 16 amino acids. CDR3 sequence reads: CASSGPKGLGGYEQYF. DNA of the CDR3: TGTGCCAGCAGCGGCCCCAAGGGATTAGGGGGCTACGAGCAGTACTTC.

This chain links TRBV12-3 or TRBV12-4 with TRBJ1-2; D ambiguous. The CDR3 has 12 amino acids. Trimming took 7 bases from V and 1 from J, leaving 7 bases between them. CDR3 bases: TGTGCCAGCAAGCGGAATAACTATGGCTACACCTTC. Its protein is CASKRNNYGYTF.